This TCR beta chain emerged from a study of T cell responses to AZD1222 COVID-19 vaccine. Findings of the study overall: Reports say nearly half of spike-specific TCRs go after unmutated variant regions.

Here immunoSEQ multiplex PCR was the method, and the copy in TCRdb shows in-frame clones only, minus some. The table has fewer than 120,000 clones, around 93% seen once. This clone has only one observation. Its antigen remains unknown. Between the trimmed V and J ends, which lost 1 base and 8 bases, there was a span of 12 bases. The CDR3 has 13 residues. The V gene's germline CDR1 is LGHNA and CDR2 YNFKEQ. The rearrangement joins TRBV4-2 to TRBJ2-7; possible D gene TRBD2, 5 bases. The specimen comprised peripheral blood, sampled on day 0 of AZD1222 vaccination. The receptor was derived from an adult in good health. In DNA, the CDR3 is TGTGCCAGCAGCCAAGCTCCGTCGGGGAAGCAGTACTTC. Amino acid sequence: CASSQAPSGKQYF.